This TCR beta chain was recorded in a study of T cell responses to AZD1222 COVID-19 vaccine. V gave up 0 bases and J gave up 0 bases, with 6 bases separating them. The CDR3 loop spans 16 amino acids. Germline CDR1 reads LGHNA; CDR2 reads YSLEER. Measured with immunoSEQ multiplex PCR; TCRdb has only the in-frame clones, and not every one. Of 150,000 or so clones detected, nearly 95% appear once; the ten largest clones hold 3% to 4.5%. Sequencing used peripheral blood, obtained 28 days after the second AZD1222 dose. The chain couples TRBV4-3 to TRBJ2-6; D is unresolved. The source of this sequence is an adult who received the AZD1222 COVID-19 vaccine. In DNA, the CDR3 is TGCGCCAGCAGCCAAGAGCGTGGCTCTGGGGCCAACGTCCTGACTTTC. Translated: CASSQERGSGANVLTF.